This T cell receptor beta chain was obtained from a study of cytomegalovirus exposure and HLA in healthy donors. Amplification used 60 Vbeta primers and 13 Jbeta primers. The table came from immunoSEQ multiplex PCR; TCRdb's copy has only in-frame clones and leaves some out. The sample contains approximately 130,000 clones, roughly 88% of which appear only once. Sequenced sample: PBMCs. The origin of this receptor is a boy younger than 18 in good health and CMV-seronegative.

The CDR3 sequence is CASSPRGATGELFF. The CDR3 nucleotides are TGTGCCAGCAGCCCCCGCGGGGCCACCGGGGAGCTGTTTTTT. The J gene is TRBJ2-2, the V gene TRBV7-2; tentative D call: TRBD2 (6 bases). V lost 5 bases to trimming and J lost 4 bases, with 11 bases between them. Per the germline V gene, CDR1 is SGHTA and CDR2 is FQGNSA. The CDR3 totals 14 residues.